This T cell receptor beta chain originates from a study of T cell responses to AZD1222 COVID-19 vaccine. Overall study findings and caveats: Spike-specific TCR breadth rose after two AZD1222 doses, and depth rose as well.

Turning to this clone: What it recognizes is unknown.

Method: immunoSEQ multiplex PCR; TCRdb's copy keeps in-frame clones and lacks some. The repertoire holds about 180,000 clones, with roughly nine tenths as singletons. Trimming shortened V by 9 bases and J by 3 bases, and 11 bases separated the two germline ends. Germline V gives CDR1 LNHDA, CDR2 SQIVND (reference sequence). The CDR3 is made up of 12 amino acids. V usage is TRBV19 and J usage is TRBJ1-2; possibly TRBD1 for D (5 bases). This specimen was peripheral blood, taken on day 0 of AZD1222 vaccination. The origin of this receptor is an adult in good health. CDR3 sequence (DNA): TGTGCCAGCCAGGACAACTACTATGGCTACACCTTC. Its protein is CASQDNYYGYTF.